Following are 6 T cell receptor beta chains from one sample sequenced in a study of blood T cells in healthy people across ages. A second roughly 6 to 11 cycle PCR used barcoded and J-beta primers. MiXCR, run by TCRdb on the 5' RACE reads, gives a single entry per CDR3 protein. The table shows approximately 800,000 distinct CDR3 sequences, with 62% occurring only once. Sequencing was done on a sample of blood. These receptors were taken from a man aged 30 to 45 in good health.

The V and J genes are TRBV6-5 and TRBJ1-6, with 7 nucleotides matching TRBD1. CDR1 MNHEY and CDR2 SVGAGI come from the germline V gene. This CDR3 has 15 residues. With 6 bases clipped from V and 6 bases from J, the junction kept 8 bases outside the gene matches. The CDR3 coding sequence is TGTGCCAGCAGCCCTCGACAGGGTATTAATTCACCCCTCCACTTT. This gives the protein CASSPRQGINSPLHF.

The rearrangement joins TRBV20-1 to TRBJ2-7; D not resolved. The CDR3 extends over 10 amino acids. Trimming took 2 bases from V and 3 from J, leaving 2 bases between them. Looked up from germline, CDR1 is DFQATT and CDR2 is SNEGSKA (reference sequence). The CDR3, as DNA: TGCAGTGCTAGAAACTACGAGCAGTACTTC. Translated, it gives CSARNYEQYF.

The rearrangement links TRBV7-2 to TRBJ2-7; 11 nucleotides align to TRBD1. The junction had 12 bases not matched to a gene; V was cut back by 5 bases and J by 3 bases. Germline values: CDR1 SGHTA, CDR2 FQGNSA. CDR3 length equals 17 residues. In DNA form, the CDR3 reads TGTGCCAGCAGCGCCGGACAGGGGGCCCTACCGGTCTACGAGCAGTACTTC. Its translation is CASSAGQGALPVYEQYF.

This chain uses TRBV20-1 with TRBJ1-6; 7 nucleotides line up with TRBD1. V shed 2 bases, J shed 9 bases, and the junction held 7 bases outside the gene matches. Germline CDR1 reads DFQATT; CDR2 reads SNEGSKA (reference sequence). The CDR3 spans 14 residues. This CDR3 is CSARLDRSVSPLHF. The CDR3 region has the DNA TGCAGTGCTAGACTGGACAGGTCGGTTTCACCCCTCCACTTT.

This chain connects TRBV20-1 to TRBJ1-5, with no clear D. Germline loops: CDR1 DFQATT, CDR2 SNEGSKA (reference sequence). V lost 7 bases and J 14 bases, leaving 9 bases between the germline ends. The CDR3 runs to 8 residues. CDR3 nucleotides: TGCAGTGTTCGAGGGAAGCATTTT. Protein product: CSVRGKHF.

The chain carries TRBV6-1 and TRBJ2-4; D may be TRBD2 (7 bases). The assigned J gene may be wrong: the sequence end matches TRBJ2-5 better. The CDR3 has 12 amino acids. Per the germline V gene, CDR1 is MNHNS and CDR2 is SASEGT. In DNA, the CDR3 is TGTGCCAGCGAGGGGGGGGATGAGACCCAGTACTTC. It translates to CASEGGDETQYF.